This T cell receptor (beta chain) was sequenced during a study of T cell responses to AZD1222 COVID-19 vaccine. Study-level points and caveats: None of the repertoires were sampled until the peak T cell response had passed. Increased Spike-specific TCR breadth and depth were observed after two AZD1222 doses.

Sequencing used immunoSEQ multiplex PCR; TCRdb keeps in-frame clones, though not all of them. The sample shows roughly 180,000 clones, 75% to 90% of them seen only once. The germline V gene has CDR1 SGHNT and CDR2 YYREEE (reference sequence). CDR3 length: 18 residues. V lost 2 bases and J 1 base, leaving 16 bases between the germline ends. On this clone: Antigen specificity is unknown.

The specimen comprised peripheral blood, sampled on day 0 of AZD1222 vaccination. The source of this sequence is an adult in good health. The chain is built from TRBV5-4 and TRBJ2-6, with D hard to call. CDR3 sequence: CASSFGVSKISGANVLTF. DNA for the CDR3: TGTGCCAGCAGCTTCGGCGTCAGTAAGATTTCTGGGGCCAACGTCCTGACTTTC.